The 5 T cell receptor beta chains listed next were all sequenced from one sample in a study of CXCR3-negative and CXCR3-positive naive CD8 T cells. The libraries of TRB cDNA were prepared using 5' RACE with UMI labels. TCRdb reanalyzed the 5' RACE reads, giving one entry per CDR3 protein sequence and no DNA. Here the sample table reports about 24,000 distinct CDR3 sequences. Sequencing was performed on naive CXCR3- CD8+ T cells from blood. The subset: CD45RO-CCR7+CD27+CD95- naive CD8+ T cells lacking CXCR3 (TNR3-). The receptors were gathered from a human donor in good health. Some clones in this sample may be carry-over from other donors' samples.

The gene calls are TRBV4-2 and TRBJ1-1. This CDR3 region has 14 residues. Germline loops: CDR1 LGHNA, CDR2 YNFKEQ. This CDR3 is CASSPAGSSTEAFF.

This clonotype counts as medium-sized by frequency. The V and J genes are TRBV29-1 and TRBJ1-2; TCRdb proposes TRBD1, but this gene call is untestable without DNA. The CDR3 runs to 13 residues. Germline V gene data show CDR1 as SQVTM and CDR2 as ANQGSEA. CDR3 sequence: CSVEAGTNYGYTF.

This chain connects TRBV21-1 to TRBJ2-3; TCRdb lists TRBD2, though no DNA is available to test this call. TRBV21-1 is designated a pseudogene. This CDR3 spans 16 amino acids. This chain's CDR3 is CASSAQGLAVPDTHYF.

This chain joins TRBV29-1 and TRBJ2-5; absent DNA, TCRdb's TRBD2 call cannot be checked. The CDR3 has 14 amino acids. Germline V gene lookup returns CDR1 SQVTM and CDR2 ANQGSEA. CDR3 protein: CSVVVGGAGETQYF.

The V and J genes are TRBV28 and TRBJ2-7; the TCRdb D gene call, TRBD2, has no DNA to confirm it. The CDR3 length is 12 residues. Per the germline V gene, CDR1 is MDHEN and CDR2 is SYDVKM. This chain's CDR3 is CASSLGGREQYF.